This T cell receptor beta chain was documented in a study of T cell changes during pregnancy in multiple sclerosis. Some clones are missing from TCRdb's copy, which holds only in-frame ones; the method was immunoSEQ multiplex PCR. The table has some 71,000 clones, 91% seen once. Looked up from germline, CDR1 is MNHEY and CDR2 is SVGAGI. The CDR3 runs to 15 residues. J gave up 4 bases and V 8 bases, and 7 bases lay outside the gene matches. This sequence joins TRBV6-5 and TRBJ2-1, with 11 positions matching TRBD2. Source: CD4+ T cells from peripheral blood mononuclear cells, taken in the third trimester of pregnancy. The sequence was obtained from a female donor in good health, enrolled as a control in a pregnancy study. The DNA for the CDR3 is TGTGCCAGCGGGACGCTAGCGGGGGGATACAATGAGCAGTTCTTC. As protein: CASGTLAGGYNEQFF.